This T cell receptor beta chain derives from a study of T cell responses to AZD1222 COVID-19 vaccine. Sequencing used immunoSEQ multiplex PCR; TCRdb keeps in-frame clones, though not all of them. The sample includes under 140,000 clones, 87% of them seen just once. This CDR3 spans 14 amino acids. Looked up from germline, CDR1 is SGDLS and CDR2 is YYNGEE. Unmatched junction bases numbered 7, after V lost 3 bases and J lost 8 bases. The clonotype was recovered from an adult in good health. This specimen consisted of peripheral blood, obtained on day 0 of AZD1222 vaccination. V is TRBV9 and J is TRBJ1-4; TRBD1 matches 7 bases. CDR3 DNA sequence: TGTGCCAGCAGCGCCGGGACAGCTTTCGAAAAACTGTTTTTT. Its protein is CASSAGTAFEKLFF.